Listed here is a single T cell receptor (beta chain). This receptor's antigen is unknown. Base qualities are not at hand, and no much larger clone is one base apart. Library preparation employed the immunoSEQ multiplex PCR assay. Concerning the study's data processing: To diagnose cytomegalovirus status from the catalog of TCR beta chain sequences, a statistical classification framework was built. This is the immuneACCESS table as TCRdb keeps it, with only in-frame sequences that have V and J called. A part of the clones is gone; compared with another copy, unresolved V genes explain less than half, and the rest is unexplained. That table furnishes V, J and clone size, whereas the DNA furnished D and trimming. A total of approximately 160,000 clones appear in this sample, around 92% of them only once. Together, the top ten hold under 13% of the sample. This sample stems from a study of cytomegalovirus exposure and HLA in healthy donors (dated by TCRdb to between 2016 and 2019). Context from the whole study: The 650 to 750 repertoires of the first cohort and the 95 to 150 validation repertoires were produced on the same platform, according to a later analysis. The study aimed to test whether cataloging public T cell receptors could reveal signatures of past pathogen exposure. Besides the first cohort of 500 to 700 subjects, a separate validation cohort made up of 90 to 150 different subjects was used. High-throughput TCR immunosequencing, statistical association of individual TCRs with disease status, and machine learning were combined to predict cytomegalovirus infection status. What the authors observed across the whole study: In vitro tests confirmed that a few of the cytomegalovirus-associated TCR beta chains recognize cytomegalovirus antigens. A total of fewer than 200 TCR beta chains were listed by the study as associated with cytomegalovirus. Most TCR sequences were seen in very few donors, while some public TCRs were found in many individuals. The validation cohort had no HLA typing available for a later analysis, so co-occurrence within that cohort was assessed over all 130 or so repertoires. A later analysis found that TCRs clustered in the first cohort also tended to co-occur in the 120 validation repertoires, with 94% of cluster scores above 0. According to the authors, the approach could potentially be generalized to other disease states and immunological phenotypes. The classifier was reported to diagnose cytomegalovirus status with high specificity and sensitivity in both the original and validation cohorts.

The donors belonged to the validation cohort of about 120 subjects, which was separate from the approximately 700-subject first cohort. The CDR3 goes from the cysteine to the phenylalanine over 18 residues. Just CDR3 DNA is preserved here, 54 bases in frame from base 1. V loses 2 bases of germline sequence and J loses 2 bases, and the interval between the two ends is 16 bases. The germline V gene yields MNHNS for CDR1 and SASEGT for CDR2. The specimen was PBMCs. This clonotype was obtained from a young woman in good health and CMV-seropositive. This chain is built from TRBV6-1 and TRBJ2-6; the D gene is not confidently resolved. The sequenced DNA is TGTGCCAGCAGTGAACCAATCATCAGGCTCACTGGGGCCAACGTCCTGACTTTC. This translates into CASSEPIIRLTGANVLTF.